The 22 T cell receptor beta chains listed next were all sequenced from one sample in a study of T cell repertoires in cytomegalovirus infection. TCRdb itself ran the reads through MiXCR, one entry per CDR3 protein. The data contain roughly 500,000 distinct CDR3 sequences, about 33% of them singletons. What these receptors recognize is not known. Sequences were derived from cultured PBMCs, sampled from culture after CMV antigen stimulation. The receptors here all came from a human donor in good health (CMV status not recorded). Some clones in this sample may be carry-over from other donors' samples.

This rearrangement joins TRBV27 to TRBJ1-2; D gene unclear. Between the trimmed V and J ends, which lost 7 bases and 4 bases, there was a span of 10 bases. The CDR3 is 12 amino acids. Germline assignment: CDR1 MNHEY and CDR2 SMNVEV (reference sequence). The CDR3 region has the DNA TGTGCCAGCAAAGGCAACCTCTATGGCTACACCTTC. Protein: CASKGNLYGYTF.

Only a few counts were recorded for this clonotype. This chain joins TRBV7-3 and TRBJ2-7; D is undetermined. The V gene lost 3 bases and the J gene lost 0 bases, with 9 bases spanning the gap. This CDR3 spans 14 amino acids. Germline CDR1 and CDR2: SGHTA and FQGTGA. In DNA, the CDR3 is TGTGCCAGCAGCTTCGACTCGAGCTCCTACGAGCAGTACTTC. It is translated as CASSFDSSSYEQYF.

CDR3 amino acids: CASSPKWGGTEAFF. The CDR3 DNA sequence: TGTGCCAGCAGCCCGAAGTGGGGGGGCACTGAAGCTTTCTTT. This rearrangement joins TRBV7-2 to TRBJ1-1; the D gene is possibly TRBD1 (5 bases). Germline V gives CDR1 SGHTA, CDR2 FQGNSA. There are 14 residues in the CDR3. The V end was cut by 5 bases, the J end by 4 bases, with 14 bases between.

This chain connects TRBV29-1 to TRBJ2-3, with 7 bases that match TRBD1. Germline V gives CDR1 SQVTM, CDR2 ANQGSEA. The length of the CDR3 is 15 residues. The trim removed 1 base at V and 0 bases at J, leaving 4 bases unmatched. CDR3 sequence reads: CSVEGTGSSTDTQYF. The CDR3 bases are TGCAGCGTTGAAGGGACAGGATCTAGCACAGATACGCAGTATTTT.

The chain has TRBV4-1 and TRBJ2-4, with 9 nucleotides matching TRBD1. V trimming: 4 bases; J trimming: 4 bases; junction bases outside the gene matches: 5. Per germline, CDR1 MGHRA and CDR2 YSYEKL. The CDR3 has 15 amino acids. The CDR3 DNA reads TGCGCCAGCAGCCCCTTGACAGGGGGAAAAAACATTCAGTACTTC. Translation: CASSPLTGGKNIQYF.

The chain couples TRBV10-3 to TRBJ2-3; TRBD1 matches at 7 bases. The CDR3 is made up of 18 amino acids. Germline loops: CDR1 ENHRY, CDR2 SYGVKD. V shed 5 bases and J 2 bases; nucleotides not matched to a gene: 16. The CDR3 spells CAISQKPGQLKDTDTQYF. The DNA of the CDR3 is TGTGCCATCAGTCAAAAACCGGGACAGCTAAAAGACACAGATACGCAGTATTTT.

The chain couples TRBV6-2 or TRBV6-3 to TRBJ2-7; D gene ambiguous. CDR1 is MNHEY and CDR2 is SVGEGT in the germline V gene. Trimming took off 4 bases at V and 2 bases at J, with 9 bases between the two ends. The CDR3 is 13 residues long. Written as DNA, the CDR3 is TGTGCCAGCAGTTGGGGAATGGCCTACGAGCAGTACTTC. Protein product: CASSWGMAYEQYF.

The table lists this clonotype with a few counts. The chain carries TRBV7-6 and TRBJ2-1, with D hard to call. Germline V gives CDR1 SGHVS, CDR2 FNYEAQ. The CDR3 extends over 14 amino acids. Trimming took off 5 bases at V and 13 bases at J, with 21 bases between the two ends. The CDR3 protein is CASSPDPGPTGQFF. The CDR3 DNA follows: TGTGCCAGCAGCCCAGACCCCGGTCCCACCGGACAGTTCTTC.

This rearrangement joins TRBV6-6 to TRBJ1-1; a possible D gene is TRBD1 (6 bases). Germline loops: CDR1 MNHNY, CDR2 SVGAGI (reference sequence). Trimming removed 0 bases at V and 3 bases at J, with 20 bases between. This CDR3 spans 18 amino acids. The CDR3 nucleotides read TGTGCCAGCAGTTACTCGATTTCGGGAGGGGGGCTCCACACTGAAGCTTTCTTT. Encoded protein: CASSYSISGGGLHTEAFF.

The CDR3 nucleotides read TGTGCCAGCAGCCCCCAAAATGAGCAGTTCTTC. Protein: CASSPQNEQFF. V is TRBV7-9 and J is TRBJ2-1; the D is unclear. Germline V lookup: CDR1 SEHNR, CDR2 FQNEAQ (reference sequence). Trimming removed 5 bases from V and 7 bases from J, with 6 bases in between. This CDR3 comprises 11 residues.

V is TRBV6-1 and J is TRBJ2-3; 7 nucleotides align to TRBD1. Trimming took 0 bases from V and 6 from J; bases not matched to a gene: 6. This CDR3 has 15 residues. The germline V gene has CDR1 MNHNS and CDR2 SASEGT. CDR3 in DNA: TGTGCCAGCAGTGAAGCCCGAACAGGGGAGGATACGCAGTATTTT. This translates into CASSEARTGEDTQYF.

Many counts were recorded for this clonotype. The chain recombines TRBV11-1 with TRBJ2-1; D might be TRBD2 (6 bases). Germline V gene sequence: CDR1 SGHAT, CDR2 FQDESV (reference sequence). V lost 1 base, J lost 8 bases, and 6 bases lay in between. The CDR3 loop spans 12 amino acids. CDR3 sequence reads: CASSLGGDEQFF. The CDR3 bases are TGTGCCAGCAGCTTAGGGGGGGATGAGCAGTTCTTC.

This clonotype appeared a few times. Written as DNA, the CDR3 is TGTGCCAGCAGTCCTCTCCTTACAGGGGTGGACTATGGCTACACCTTC. Protein product: CASSPLLTGVDYGYTF. The V and J genes are TRBV27 and TRBJ1-2; 7 bases are a match to TRBD1. CDR1 is MNHEY and CDR2 is SMNVEV in the germline V gene (reference sequence). The CDR3 has 16 amino acids. With V trimmed by 5 bases and J by 3 bases, 12 bases remained unmatched.

This clonotype was observed at least ten times. V and J are TRBV5-6 and TRBJ2-1; possibly TRBD2 for D (6 bases). Germline V CDR1 and CDR2: SGHDT, YYEEEE. Trimming pared 2 bases from V and 0 bases from J, leaving 12 bases between. There are 16 residues in the CDR3. CDR3 residues: CASSFRPAGSYNEQFF. CDR3 bases: TGTGCCAGCAGCTTCCGCCCAGCGGGCTCCTACAATGAGCAGTTCTTC.

The CDR3 DNA reads as TGTGCCAGCAGCTTAGATAGCGGTCACACCGGGGAGCTGTTTTTT. Its protein is CASSLDSGHTGELFF. The chain joins TRBV7-9 to TRBJ2-2, with D possibly matching TRBD2 (6 bases). CDR3 length equals 15 residues. V was trimmed by 1 base and J by 3 bases, leaving 9 bases between them. Germline V CDR1 and CDR2: SEHNR, FQNEAQ (reference sequence).

V and J are TRBV12-3 or TRBV12-4 and TRBJ2-3; 9 bases fit TRBD1. V lost 6 bases to trimming and J lost 4 bases; unmatched junction nucleotides: 8. The CDR3 is made up of 15 amino acids. Here the CDR3 reads CASSRGTGKADTQYF. CDR3 bases: TGTGCCAGCAGCCGAGGGACAGGGAAGGCAGATACGCAGTATTTT.

This clonotype was detected only a few times. The chain's CDR3 is CASSLASATAETQYF. The CDR3 nucleotides are TGCGCCAGCAGCTTGGCCTCTGCGACAGCGGAGACCCAGTACTTC. This chain connects TRBV5-1 to TRBJ2-5, with a weak D call TRBD1 (5 bases). There are 15 residues in the CDR3. V gave up 0 bases and J gave up 5 bases, with 14 bases separating them. Germline CDR1 and CDR2: SGHRS and YFSETQ. Using reference TRBV5-1 and TRBJ2-5 for the parts outside the CDR3, the full variable domain is KAGVTQTPRYLIKTRGQQVTLSCSPISGHRSVSWYQQTPGQGLQFLFEYFSETQRNKGNFPGRFSGRQFSNSRSEMNVSTLELGDSALYLCASSLASATAETQYFGPGTRLLVL.

In DNA, the CDR3 is TGTGCCAGCAGCAAAGTTGGGACTAGCGGCAATGAGCAGTTCTTC. Translation: CASSKVGTSGNEQFF. The J gene is TRBJ2-1, the V gene TRBV11-3, with 11 bases that match TRBD2. V was pared by 5 bases and J by 6 bases, with 6 bases of the junction left unmatched. Germline lookup yields CDR1 SGHNT and CDR2 YENEEA. The CDR3 is 15 amino acids.

This chain links TRBV27 with TRBJ1-1; 9 bases are a match to TRBD1. Germline values: CDR1 MNHEY, CDR2 SMNVEV (reference sequence). V shed 2 bases and J 0 bases; nucleotides not matched to a gene: 4. The CDR3 covers 16 residues. CDR3 nucleotides: TGTGCCAGCAGTTTAGACACAGGGGGCTTGAACACTGAAGCTTTCTTT. It encodes CASSLDTGGLNTEAFF.

V usage is TRBV7-2 and J usage is TRBJ1-1; D is possibly TRBD1 (6 bases). The CDR3 spans 15 residues. V was clipped by 2 bases and J by 5 bases, with 15 bases between them. Germline V gene lookup returns CDR1 SGHTA and CDR2 FQGNSA. CDR3 bases: TGTGCCAGCAGCTTAAGTCGGGGGCCGGGAACTGAAGCTTTCTTT. Its protein product is CASSLSRGPGTEAFF.

The V call is TRBV15, the J call TRBJ2-3, with D perhaps TRBD2 (6 bases). Germline CDR1 reads LNHNV; CDR2 reads YYDKDF (reference sequence). The CDR3 runs to 16 residues. V was cut by 1 base and J by 6 bases, with 17 bases left in between. This CDR3 reads CATSRGGDGGVDTQYF. The CDR3 bases are TGTGCCACCAGCAGAGGAGGGGACGGGGGTGTGGATACGCAGTATTTT. Combining the CDR3 with reference TRBV15 and TRBJ2-3 gives the whole variable domain DAMVIQNPRYQVTQFGKPVTLSCSQTLNHNVMYWYQQKSSQAPKLLFHYYDKDFNNEADTPDNFQSRRPNTSFCFLDIRSPGLGDTAMYLCATSRGGDGGVDTQYFGPGTRLTVL.

This sequence joins TRBV7-8 and TRBJ2-1; D might be TRBD2 (6 bases). The V gene lost 1 base and the J gene lost 3 bases, with 10 bases spanning the gap. Germline V gene sequence: CDR1 SGHVS, CDR2 FQNEAQ. The CDR3 is made up of 15 amino acids. CDR3 nucleotides: TGTGCCAGCAGCTTAGGGGACTTCAACTACAATGAGCAGTTCTTC. This gives the protein CASSLGDFNYNEQFF. The entire variable domain, with the rest obtained from reference TRBV7-8 and TRBJ2-1, is as follows: GAGVSQSPRYKVAKRGQDVALRCDPISGHVSLFWYQQALGQGPEFLTYFQNEAQLDKSGLPSDRFFAERPEGSVSTLKIQRTQQEDSAVYLCASSLGDFNYNEQFFGPGTRLTVL.